This TCR beta chain was recovered during a study of shared clonotypes between healthy human individuals. The CDR3 totals 15 residues. Between the trimmed V and J ends, which lost 1 base and 0 bases, there was a span of 10 bases. Germline V lookup: CDR1 SGHAT, CDR2 FQNNGV. Genomic DNA belonging to each subset was distributed in equal measure over several immunoSEQ plates. About 30,000 T cell genomes, or about 200 ng DNA, went into the sorted-subset replicate PCRs. Sequencing was performed with immunoSEQ multiplex PCR; in TCRdb, only in-frame clones are kept and a portion is missing. In the table there are over a million clones, approximately 78% of which are singletons.

The chain has TRBV11-2 and TRBJ2-7, with TRBD1 as a possible D gene (5 bases). This clonotype was sampled from a man between 18 and 29 years old in good health. Some clones in this sample may be carry-over from other donors' samples. The material sequenced was memory CD4+ T cells from PBMCs. Subset in this sample: CD45RA-negative fraction. DNA of the CDR3: TGTGCCAGCAGCTTAGGACAGATTAGCTCCTACGAGCAGTACTTC. Translating gives CASSLGQISSYEQYF.